The clone carrying this T cell receptor beta chain was seen at least ten times. Its cognate antigen is unknown. The CDR3 totals 12 residues. The V gene's germline CDR1 is SQVTM and CDR2 ANQGSEA. V was pared by 7 bases and J by 7 bases, with 8 bases of the junction left unmatched. The data were taken from a study of T cells in Graves' hyperthyroidism and ophthalmopathy. General study findings and limits: Stable hyperthyroidism was told apart from ophthalmopathy by a model built on 13 V-J features. Blood also carried most thyroid clonotypes expanded above 0.001.

Over 18 months, lack of ophthalmopathy progression marked Graves' hyperthyroidism as stable. Amplification of TCR beta CDR3 regions was performed using RNA transcripts as template. The TCR CDR3 was amplified in a first-round RT-PCR using the HTBI primer set. MiXCR, run by TCRdb on the multiplex PCR reads, gives a single entry per CDR3 protein. This sample has fewer than 600,000 distinct CDR3 sequences, with around an eighth found just once. The sample taken for sequencing was blood. This TCR was sampled from a woman aged 18 to 35 with Graves' hyperthyroidism. This chain uses TRBV29-1 with TRBJ2-5; TRBD1 matches at 8 bases. In DNA, the CDR3 is TGCAGCGGAGAAGGACAGGGAGGGACCCAGTACTTC. It codes for CSGEGQGGTQYF.